The 9 T cell receptor beta chains reported below all come from one sample, sequenced in a study of T-cell memory formation after mild COVID-19. TCRdb called the 5' RACE reads again in MiXCR, with one record for every CDR3 protein. The table has around 250,000 distinct CDR3 sequences, roughly 10% seen once; the top ten hold 22%. The specimen sequenced was PBMCs or a T cell subset sorted from them (not recorded which). These receptors were collected from a man aged 18 to 30 who had mild COVID-19 (a few samples of this study predate the infection). Cell type and time point are not known.

This clonotype was counted ten times or more. The chain joins TRBV5-1 to TRBJ2-7; D perhaps matches TRBD1 (6 bases). Germline assignment: CDR1 SGHRS and CDR2 YFSETQ. Trimming left V 0 bases short and J 4 bases short, with 14 bases between. The CDR3 has 15 residues. The CDR3 is CASSLENQGWYEQYF. CDR3 DNA sequence: TGCGCCAGCAGCTTGGAGAATCAGGGGTGGTACGAGCAGTACTTC.

This clonotype occurred many times. In DNA, the CDR3 is TGCGCCAGCAGTGAGGGGATCGACTATGGCTACACCTTC. Protein product: CASSEGIDYGYTF. The chain has TRBV5-1 and TRBJ1-2, with D perhaps TRBD1 (5 bases). CDR1 is SGHRS and CDR2 is YFSETQ in the germline V gene. The CDR3 loop spans 13 amino acids. Between the trimmed V and J ends, which lost 5 bases and 3 bases, there was a span of 11 bases. Full variable domain (missing parts from reference TRBV5-1 and TRBJ1-2): KAGVTQTPRYLIKTRGQQVTLSCSPISGHRSVSWYQQTPGQGLQFLFEYFSETQRNKGNFPGRFSGRQFSNSRSEMNVSTLELGDSALYLCASSEGIDYGYTFGSGTRLTVV.

In this sample, this clonotype is medium-sized. The genes are TRBV5-1 and TRBJ2-7, with TRBD1 matching over 8 bases. V trimming: 2 bases; J trimming: 6 bases; junction bases outside the gene matches: 4. The CDR3 is made up of 13 amino acids. The germline gives CDR1 SGHRS, CDR2 YFSETQ. Written as DNA, the CDR3 is TGCGCCAGCAGCTTTGGACAGGGCAGCGAGCAGTACTTC. The encoded protein is CASSFGQGSEQYF.

V usage is TRBV7-3 and J usage is TRBJ1-5; maybe TRBD1 (5 bases). V lost 1 base, J lost 2 bases, and 18 bases lay in between. This CDR3 is built from 18 residues. Germline values: CDR1 SGHTA, CDR2 FQGTGA. The CDR3 nucleotides read TGTGCCAGCAGCTTAAGTGAGAGGAGGGGAGGAGGCAATCAGCCCCAGCATTTT. It codes for CASSLSERRGGGNQPQHF. The variable domain in full, with the rest retrieved from reference TRBV7-3 and TRBJ1-5, is GAGVSQTPSNKVTEKGKYVELRCDPISGHTALYWYRQSLGQGPEFLIYFQGTGAADDSGLPNDRFFAVRPEGSVSTLKIQRTERGDSAVYLCASSLSERRGGGNQPQHFGDGTRLSIL.

This clonotype was detected only a few times. The V and J genes are TRBV7-3 and TRBJ2-3; 8 positions agree with TRBD2. This CDR3 spans 16 amino acids. The V gene's germline CDR1 is SGHTA and CDR2 FQGTGA. J was trimmed by 6 bases and V by 3 bases; bases with no gene match: 11. The CDR3 DNA sequence: TGTGCCAGCAGCTTGGCAGCGGGGGTGCCTCTGGATACGCAGTATTTT. Residues: CASSLAAGVPLDTQYF.

In this sample, this clonotype turned up a few times. The V call is TRBV12-3 or TRBV12-4, the J call TRBJ2-1, with D hard to call. CDR3 length equals 17 residues. V was shortened by 8 bases and J by 7 bases, with 27 bases between the two germline ends. The CDR3 DNA sequence: TGTGCCAGCCGCCGAGGATCTCGGACGGAATCGTGGAATGAGCAGTTCTTC. Amino acid sequence: CASRRGSRTESWNEQFF.

CDR3 sequence (DNA): TGTGCCAGCAGCGCCCCGGGGGTAAGCTCCTACGAGCAGTACGTC. Protein sequence: CASSAPGVSSYEQYV. The chain carries TRBV28 and TRBJ2-7; TRBD2 might be the D (6 bases). The CDR3 has 15 amino acids. The germline V gene encodes CDR1 MDHEN and CDR2 SYDVKM. With 6 bases removed from V and 0 bases from J, the gap between germline ends came to 15 bases.

The V call is TRBV4-2, the J call TRBJ2-3; possibly TRBD1 or TRBD2 for D (5 bases each). V was pared by 2 bases and J by 1 base, with 10 bases between. This CDR3 is built from 15 residues. CDR1 and CDR2 from the germline V gene are LGHNA and YNFKEQ. The CDR3 sequence: CASSQRDGGTDTQYF. CDR3 DNA sequence: TGTGCCAGCAGCCAACGGGACGGAGGCACAGATACGCAGTATTTT.

This clonotype was seen only a few times. The chain links TRBV5-1 to TRBJ2-2; 9 bases are a match to TRBD2. The V gene end was trimmed by 5 bases and the J gene end by 3 bases; junction bases not matched to a gene: 5. CDR1 and CDR2 (germline): SGHRS, YFSETQ. The CDR3 is 15 residues long. The CDR3 bases are TGCGCCAGCAGAGAGCGGGGGGCAGACACCGGGGAGCTGTTTTTT. Amino acids: CASRERGADTGELFF. Filled out from reference TRBV5-1 and TRBJ2-2, the complete variable domain reads KAGVTQTPRYLIKTRGQQVTLSCSPISGHRSVSWYQQTPGQGLQFLFEYFSETQRNKGNFPGRFSGRQFSNSRSEMNVSTLELGDSALYLCASRERGADTGELFFGEGSRLTVL.